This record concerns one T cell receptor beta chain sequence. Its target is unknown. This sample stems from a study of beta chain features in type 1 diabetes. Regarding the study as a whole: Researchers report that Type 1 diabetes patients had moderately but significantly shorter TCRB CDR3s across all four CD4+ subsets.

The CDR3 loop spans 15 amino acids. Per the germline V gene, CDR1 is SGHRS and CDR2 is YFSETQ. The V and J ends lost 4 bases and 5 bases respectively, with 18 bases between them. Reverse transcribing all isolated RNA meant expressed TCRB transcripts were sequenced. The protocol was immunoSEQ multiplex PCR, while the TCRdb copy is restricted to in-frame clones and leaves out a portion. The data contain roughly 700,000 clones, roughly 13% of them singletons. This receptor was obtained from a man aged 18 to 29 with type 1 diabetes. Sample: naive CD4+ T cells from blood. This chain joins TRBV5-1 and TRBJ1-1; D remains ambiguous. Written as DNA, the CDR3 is TGCGCCAGCAGCCCACCAGGAGGAGATGGGACTGAAGCTTTCTTT. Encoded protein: CASSPPGGDGTEAFF.